This paragraph covers one TCR beta chain sequence. This specimen comes from a study of blood T cell repertoires in COVID-19. Germline trimming cut 4 bases from V and 3 bases from J; bases unmatched to any gene: 9. Germline CDR1 reads KGHSY; CDR2 reads FQNENV. This CDR3 is built from 16 residues. Using immunoSEQ multiplex PCR, the repertoire was profiled, and TCRdb retains in-frame clones only, with some absent. The table includes around 50,000 clones, 88% detected once. The chain combines TRBV16 with TRBJ2-3; TRBD2 matches at 8 bases. The source of this sequence is a human donor in a cohort sampled during active COVID-19. Sequencing input: peripheral blood. The CDR3 loop is CASSPQAGGTTDTQYF. In DNA, the CDR3 is TGTGCCAGCAGCCCCCAGGCGGGAGGTACGACAGATACGCAGTATTTT.